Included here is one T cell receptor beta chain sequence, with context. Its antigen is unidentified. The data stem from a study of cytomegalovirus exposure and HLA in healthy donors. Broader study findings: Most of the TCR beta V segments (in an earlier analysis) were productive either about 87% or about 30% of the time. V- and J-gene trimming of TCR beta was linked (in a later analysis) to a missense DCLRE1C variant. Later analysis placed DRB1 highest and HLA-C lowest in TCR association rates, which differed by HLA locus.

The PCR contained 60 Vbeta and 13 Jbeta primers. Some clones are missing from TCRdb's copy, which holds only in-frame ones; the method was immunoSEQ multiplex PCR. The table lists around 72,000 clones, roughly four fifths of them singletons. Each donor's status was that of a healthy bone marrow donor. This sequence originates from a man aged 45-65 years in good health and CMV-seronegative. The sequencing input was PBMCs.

The CDR3 region has the DNA TGTGCCAGCAGCTCAAACAGGGGGCGAGAAGAAAAACTGTTTTTT. Its translation: CASSSNRGREEKLFF. The gene calls are TRBV7-9 and TRBJ1-4; 9 bases are shared with TRBD1. Germline V CDR1 and CDR2: SEHNR, FQNEAQ (reference sequence). The CDR3 totals 15 residues. V gave up 4 bases and J gave up 8 bases; unmatched junction bases: 8.